This T cell receptor (beta chain) was recorded in a study of T cells in Graves' hyperthyroidism and ophthalmopathy. This clonotype appeared many times. The CDR3 regions of TCR beta were amplified from RNA transcripts. First-round RT-PCR of the TCR CDR3 relied on the HTBI primer set. TCRdb independently ran MiXCR on the multiplex PCR reads; one entry per CDR3 protein. The sample gives over 700,000 distinct CDR3 sequences, 38% of which show up once; 7.5% to 9.5% is in the top ten. Trimming removed 3 bases from V and 2 bases from J; junction bases left unmatched: 0. This CDR3 has 12 amino acids. Germline CDR1 and CDR2: SQVTM and ANQGSEA.

The clonotype was recovered from a man between 18 and 29 years old with Graves' hyperthyroidism. The genes are TRBV29-1 and TRBJ2-5, with TRBD2 matching over 7 bases. Material: blood. DNA of the CDR3: TGCAGCGTTGAGGGGGGGCAAGAGACCCAGTACTTC. This gives the protein CSVEGGQETQYF.